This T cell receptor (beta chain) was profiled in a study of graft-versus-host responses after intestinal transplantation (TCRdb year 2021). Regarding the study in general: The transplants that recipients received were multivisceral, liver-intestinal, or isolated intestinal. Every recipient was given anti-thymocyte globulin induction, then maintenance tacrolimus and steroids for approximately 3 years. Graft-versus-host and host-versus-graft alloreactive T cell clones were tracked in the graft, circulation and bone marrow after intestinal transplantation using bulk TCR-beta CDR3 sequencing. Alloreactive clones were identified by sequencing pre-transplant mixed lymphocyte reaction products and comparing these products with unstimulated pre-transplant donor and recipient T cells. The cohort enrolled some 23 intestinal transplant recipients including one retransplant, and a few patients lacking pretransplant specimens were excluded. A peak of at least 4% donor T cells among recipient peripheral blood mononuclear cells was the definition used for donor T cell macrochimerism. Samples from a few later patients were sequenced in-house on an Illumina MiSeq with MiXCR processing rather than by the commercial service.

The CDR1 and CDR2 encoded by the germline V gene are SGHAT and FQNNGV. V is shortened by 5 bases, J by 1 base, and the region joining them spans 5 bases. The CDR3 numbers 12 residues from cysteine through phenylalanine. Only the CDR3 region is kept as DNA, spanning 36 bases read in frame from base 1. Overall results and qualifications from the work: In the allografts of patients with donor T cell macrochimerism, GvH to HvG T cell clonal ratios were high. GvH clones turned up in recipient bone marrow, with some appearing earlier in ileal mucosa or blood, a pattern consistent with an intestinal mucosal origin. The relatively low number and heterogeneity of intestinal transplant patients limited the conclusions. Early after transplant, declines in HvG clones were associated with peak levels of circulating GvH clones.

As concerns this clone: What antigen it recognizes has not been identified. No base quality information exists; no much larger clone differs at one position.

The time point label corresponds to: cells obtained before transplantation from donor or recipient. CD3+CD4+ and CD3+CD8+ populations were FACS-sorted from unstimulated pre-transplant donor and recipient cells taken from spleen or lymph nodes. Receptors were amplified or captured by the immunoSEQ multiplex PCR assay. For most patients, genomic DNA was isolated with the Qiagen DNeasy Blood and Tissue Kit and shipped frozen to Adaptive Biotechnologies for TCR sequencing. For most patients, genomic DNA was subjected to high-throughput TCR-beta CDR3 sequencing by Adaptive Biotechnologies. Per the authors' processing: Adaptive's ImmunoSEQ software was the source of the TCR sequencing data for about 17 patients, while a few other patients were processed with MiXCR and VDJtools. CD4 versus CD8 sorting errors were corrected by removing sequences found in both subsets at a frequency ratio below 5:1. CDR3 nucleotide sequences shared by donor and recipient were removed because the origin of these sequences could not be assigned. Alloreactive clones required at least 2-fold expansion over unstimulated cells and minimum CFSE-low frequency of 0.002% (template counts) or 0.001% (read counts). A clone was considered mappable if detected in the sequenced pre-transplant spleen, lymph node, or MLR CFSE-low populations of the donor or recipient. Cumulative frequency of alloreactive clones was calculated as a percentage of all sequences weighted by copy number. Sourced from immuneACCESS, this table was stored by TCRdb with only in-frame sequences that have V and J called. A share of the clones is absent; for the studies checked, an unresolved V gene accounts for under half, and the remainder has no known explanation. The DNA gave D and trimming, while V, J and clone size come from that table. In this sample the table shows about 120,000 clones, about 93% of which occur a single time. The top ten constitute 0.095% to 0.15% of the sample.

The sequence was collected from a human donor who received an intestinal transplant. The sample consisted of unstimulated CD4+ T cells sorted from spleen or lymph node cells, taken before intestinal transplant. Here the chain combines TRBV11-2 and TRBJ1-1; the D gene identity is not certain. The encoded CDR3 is CASSRGNTEAFF. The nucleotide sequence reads TGTGCCAGCAGCCGGGGGAACACTGAAGCTTTCTTT.